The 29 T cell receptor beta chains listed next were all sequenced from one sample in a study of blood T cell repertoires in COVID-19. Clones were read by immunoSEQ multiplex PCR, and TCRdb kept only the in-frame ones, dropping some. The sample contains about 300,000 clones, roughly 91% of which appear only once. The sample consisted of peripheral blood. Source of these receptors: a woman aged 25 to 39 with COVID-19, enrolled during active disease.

The CDR3 spells CASSHRQGETNEKLFF. The CDR3 DNA reads TGTGCCAGCAGCCACCGACAGGGGGAAACTAATGAAAAACTGTTTTTT. This chain uses TRBV14 with TRBJ1-4; 9 nucleotides line up with TRBD1. The V gene end was trimmed by 3 bases and the J gene end by 1 base; junction bases not matched to a gene: 3. Germline V CDR1 and CDR2: SGHDN, FVKESK. The CDR3 consists of 16 residues.

The CDR3 DNA reads TGTGCCAGCAGCTTAGGCAGGGAAGTCAACGAGCAGTACTTC. This gives the protein CASSLGREVNEQYF. This chain joins TRBV11-3 and TRBJ2-7; a weak D match, TRBD1 (5 bases). The CDR3 has 14 residues. Trimming took 1 base from V and 5 from J, leaving 12 bases between them. The V gene's germline CDR1 is SGHNT and CDR2 YENEEA.

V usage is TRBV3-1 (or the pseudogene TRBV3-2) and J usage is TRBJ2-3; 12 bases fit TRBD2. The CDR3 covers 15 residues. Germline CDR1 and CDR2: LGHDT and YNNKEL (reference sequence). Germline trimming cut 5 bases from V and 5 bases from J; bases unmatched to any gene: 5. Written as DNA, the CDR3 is TGTGCCAGCAGCAGGAGACTAGCGGGGGAAGATACGCAGTATTTT. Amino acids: CASSRRLAGEDTQYF.

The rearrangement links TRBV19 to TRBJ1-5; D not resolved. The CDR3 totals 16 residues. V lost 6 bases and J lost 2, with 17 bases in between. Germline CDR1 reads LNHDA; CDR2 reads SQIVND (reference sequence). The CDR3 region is CASRGKRHIGNQPQHF. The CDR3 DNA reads TGTGCCAGTAGGGGGAAGCGGCACATAGGCAATCAGCCCCAGCATTTT.

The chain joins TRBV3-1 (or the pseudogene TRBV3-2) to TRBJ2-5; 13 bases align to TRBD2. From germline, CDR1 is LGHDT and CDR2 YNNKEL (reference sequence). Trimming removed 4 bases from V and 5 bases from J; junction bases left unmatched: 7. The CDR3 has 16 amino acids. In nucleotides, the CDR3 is TGTGCCAGCAGCCCGACTAGCGGGGGGCCAGGGGAGACCCAGTACTTC. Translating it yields CASSPTSGGPGETQYF.

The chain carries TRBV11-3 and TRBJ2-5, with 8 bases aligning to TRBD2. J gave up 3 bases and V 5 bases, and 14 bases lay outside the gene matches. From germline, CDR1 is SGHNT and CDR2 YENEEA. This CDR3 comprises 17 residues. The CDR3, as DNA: TGTGCCAGCAGCCGAGGTCGGGGGGGAATGGGAGAAGAGACCCAGTACTTC. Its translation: CASSRGRGGMGEETQYF.

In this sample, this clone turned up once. The CDR3 here is CASSYRGQHYGYTF. The CDR3 nucleotides are TGTGCCAGCAGTTACAGGGGGCAACACTATGGCTACACCTTC. This chain joins TRBV27 and TRBJ1-2; TRBD1 aligns across 9 bases. This CDR3 region has 14 residues. The germline V gene encodes CDR1 MNHEY and CDR2 SMNVEV (reference sequence). V lost 4 bases, J lost 3 bases, and 3 bases stayed unmatched.

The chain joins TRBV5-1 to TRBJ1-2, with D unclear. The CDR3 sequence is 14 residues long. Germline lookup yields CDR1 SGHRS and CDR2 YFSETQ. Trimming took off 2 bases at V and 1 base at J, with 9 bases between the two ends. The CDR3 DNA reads TGCGCCAGCAGCTTATCTACAGATAACTATGGCTACACCTTC. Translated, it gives CASSLSTDNYGYTF.

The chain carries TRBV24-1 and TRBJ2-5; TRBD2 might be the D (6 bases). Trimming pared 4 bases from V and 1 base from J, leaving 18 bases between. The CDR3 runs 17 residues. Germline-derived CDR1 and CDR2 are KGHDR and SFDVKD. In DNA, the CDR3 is TGTGCCACCAGTGACCCCGTCGGGGGTCGGGGCCAAGAGACCCAGTACTTC. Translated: CATSDPVGGRGQETQYF.

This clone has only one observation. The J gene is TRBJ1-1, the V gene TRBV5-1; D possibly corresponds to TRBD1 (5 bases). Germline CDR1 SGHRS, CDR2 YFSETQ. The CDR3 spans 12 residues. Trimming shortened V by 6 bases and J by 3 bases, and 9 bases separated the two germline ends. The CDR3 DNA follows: TGCGCCAGCAAGCAGGGTGACACTGAAGCTTTCTTT. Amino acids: CASKQGDTEAFF. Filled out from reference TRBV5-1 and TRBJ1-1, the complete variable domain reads KAGVTQTPRYLIKTRGQQVTLSCSPISGHRSVSWYQQTPGQGLQFLFEYFSETQRNKGNFPGRFSGRQFSNSRSEMNVSTLELGDSALYLCASKQGDTEAFFGQGTRLTVV.

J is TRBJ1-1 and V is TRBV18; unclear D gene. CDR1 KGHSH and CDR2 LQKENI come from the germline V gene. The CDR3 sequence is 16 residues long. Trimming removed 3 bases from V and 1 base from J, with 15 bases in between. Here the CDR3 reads CASSPPGPAGNTEAFF. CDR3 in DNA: TGTGCCAGCTCACCCCCGGGCCCGGCGGGGAACACTGAAGCTTTCTTT.

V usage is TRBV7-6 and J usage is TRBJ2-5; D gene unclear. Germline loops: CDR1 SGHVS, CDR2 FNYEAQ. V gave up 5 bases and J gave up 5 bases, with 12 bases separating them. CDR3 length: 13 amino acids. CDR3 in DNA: TGTGCCAGCAGCCAACGGGTTCTCGAGACCCAGTACTTC. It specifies CASSQRVLETQYF.

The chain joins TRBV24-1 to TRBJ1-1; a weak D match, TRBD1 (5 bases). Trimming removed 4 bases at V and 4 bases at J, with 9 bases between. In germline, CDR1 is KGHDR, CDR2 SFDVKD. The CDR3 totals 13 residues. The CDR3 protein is CATSDGGGTEAFF. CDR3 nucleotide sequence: TGTGCCACCAGTGACGGGGGAGGCACTGAAGCTTTCTTT.

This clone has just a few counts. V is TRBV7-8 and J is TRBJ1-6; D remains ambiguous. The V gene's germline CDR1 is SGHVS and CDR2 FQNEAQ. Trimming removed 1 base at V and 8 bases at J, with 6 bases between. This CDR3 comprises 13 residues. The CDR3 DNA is TGTGCCAGCAGCTTAGTTTCAGATTCACCCCTCCACTTT. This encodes CASSLVSDSPLHF. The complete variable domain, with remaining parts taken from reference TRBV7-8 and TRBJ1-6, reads GAGVSQSPRYKVAKRGQDVALRCDPISGHVSLFWYQQALGQGPEFLTYFQNEAQLDKSGLPSDRFFAERPEGSVSTLKIQRTQQEDSAVYLCASSLVSDSPLHFGNGTRLTVT.

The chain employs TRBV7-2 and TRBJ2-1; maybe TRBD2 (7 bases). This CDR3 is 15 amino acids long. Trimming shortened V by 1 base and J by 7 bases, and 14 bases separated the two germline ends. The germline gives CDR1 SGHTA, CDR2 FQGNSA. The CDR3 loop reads CASSLVGGPGNEQFF. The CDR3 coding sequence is TGTGCCAGCAGCTTAGTCGGGGGGCCAGGGAATGAGCAGTTCTTC.

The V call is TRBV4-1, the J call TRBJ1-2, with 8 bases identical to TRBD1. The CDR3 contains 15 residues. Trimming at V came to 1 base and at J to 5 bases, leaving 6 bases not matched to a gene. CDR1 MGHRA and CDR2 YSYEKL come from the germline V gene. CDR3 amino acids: CASSQAAGGGYGYTF. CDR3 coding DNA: TGCGCCAGCAGCCAAGCGGCAGGGGGCGGATATGGCTACACCTTC.

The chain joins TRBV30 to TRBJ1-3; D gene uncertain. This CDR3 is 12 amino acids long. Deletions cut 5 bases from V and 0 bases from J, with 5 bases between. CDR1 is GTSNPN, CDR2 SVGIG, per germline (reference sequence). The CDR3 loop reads CAWADSGNTIYF. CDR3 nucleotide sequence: TGTGCCTGGGCAGACTCTGGAAACACCATATATTTT.

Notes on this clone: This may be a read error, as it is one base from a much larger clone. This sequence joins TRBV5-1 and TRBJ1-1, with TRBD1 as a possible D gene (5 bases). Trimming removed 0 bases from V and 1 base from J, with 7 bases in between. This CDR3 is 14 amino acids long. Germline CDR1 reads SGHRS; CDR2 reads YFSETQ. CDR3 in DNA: TGCGCCAGCAGCTTGGGACAGTGGAACACTGAAGCTTTCTTT. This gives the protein CASSLGQWNTEAFF.

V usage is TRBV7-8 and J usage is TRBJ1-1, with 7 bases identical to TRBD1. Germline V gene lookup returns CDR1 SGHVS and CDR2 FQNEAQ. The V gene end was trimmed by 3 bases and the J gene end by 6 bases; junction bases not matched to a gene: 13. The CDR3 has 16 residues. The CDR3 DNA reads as TGTGCCAGCAGCTTCGGTCGGACAGGCGTTTTCTCTGAAGCTTTCTTT. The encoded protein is CASSFGRTGVFSEAFF. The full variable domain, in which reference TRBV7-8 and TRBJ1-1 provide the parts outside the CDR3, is GAGVSQSPRYKVAKRGQDVALRCDPISGHVSLFWYQQALGQGPEFLTYFQNEAQLDKSGLPSDRFFAERPEGSVSTLKIQRTQQEDSAVYLCASSFGRTGVFSEAFFGQGTRLTVV.

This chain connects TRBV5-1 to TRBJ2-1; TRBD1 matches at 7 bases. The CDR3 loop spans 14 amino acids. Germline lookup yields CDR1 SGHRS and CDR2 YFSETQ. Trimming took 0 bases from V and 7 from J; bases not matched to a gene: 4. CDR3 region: CASSLEGANNEQFF. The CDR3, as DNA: TGCGCCAGCAGCTTGGAGGGGGCCAATAATGAGCAGTTCTTC.

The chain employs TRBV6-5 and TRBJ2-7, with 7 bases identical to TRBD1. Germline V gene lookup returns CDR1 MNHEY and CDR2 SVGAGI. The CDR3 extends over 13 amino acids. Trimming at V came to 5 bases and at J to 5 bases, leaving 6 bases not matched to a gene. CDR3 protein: CASSIDRVDEQYV. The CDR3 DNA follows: TGTGCCAGCAGTATCGACAGGGTGGACGAGCAGTACGTC.

The CDR3 protein is CASSANMNTEAFF. DNA of the CDR3: TGTGCCAGCAGCGCAAACATGAACACTGAAGCTTTCTTT. The chain is built from TRBV7-9 and TRBJ1-1; D is uncertain. CDR1 SEHNR and CDR2 FQNEAQ come from the germline V gene (reference sequence). CDR3 length equals 13 residues. The V end was cut by 5 bases, the J end by 0 bases, with 7 bases between.

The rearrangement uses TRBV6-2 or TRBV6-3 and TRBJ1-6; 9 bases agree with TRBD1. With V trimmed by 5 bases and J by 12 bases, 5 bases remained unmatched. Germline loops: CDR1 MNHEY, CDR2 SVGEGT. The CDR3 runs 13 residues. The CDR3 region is CASSPDRGLPLHF. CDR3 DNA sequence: TGTGCCAGCAGTCCGGACAGGGGATTACCCCTCCACTTT.

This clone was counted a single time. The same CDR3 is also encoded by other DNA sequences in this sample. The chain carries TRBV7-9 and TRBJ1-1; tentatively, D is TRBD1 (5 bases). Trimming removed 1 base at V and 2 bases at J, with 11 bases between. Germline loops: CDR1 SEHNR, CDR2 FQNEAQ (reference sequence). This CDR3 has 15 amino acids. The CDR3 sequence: CASSLVGGVNTEAFF. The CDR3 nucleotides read TGTGCCAGCAGCTTAGTTGGAGGGGTTAACACTGAAGCTTTCTTT. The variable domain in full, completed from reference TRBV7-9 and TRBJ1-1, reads DTGVSQNPRHKITKRGQNVTFRCDPISEHNRLYWYRQTLGQGPEFLTYFQNEAQLEKSRLLSDRFSAERPKGSFSTLEIQRTEQGDSAMYLCASSLVGGVNTEAFFGQGTRLTVV.

In DNA, the CDR3 is TGCGCCAGCAGCTTGGAAGCTAGCGGGGGTCAAGAGACCCAGTACTTC. As protein: CASSLEASGGQETQYF. The genes are TRBV5-1 and TRBJ2-5; 10 nucleotides align to TRBD2. The CDR3 is 16 residues long. Germline V lookup: CDR1 SGHRS, CDR2 YFSETQ. Trimming at V came to 0 bases and at J to 2 bases, leaving 4 bases not matched to a gene.

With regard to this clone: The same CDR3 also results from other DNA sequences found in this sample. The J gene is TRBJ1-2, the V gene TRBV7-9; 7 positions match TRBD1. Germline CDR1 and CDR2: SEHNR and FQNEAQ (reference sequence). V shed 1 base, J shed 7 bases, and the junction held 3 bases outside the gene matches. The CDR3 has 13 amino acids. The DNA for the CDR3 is TGTGCCAGCAGCTTAGGACAGGGTGGTGGCTACACCTTC. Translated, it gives CASSLGQGGGYTF.

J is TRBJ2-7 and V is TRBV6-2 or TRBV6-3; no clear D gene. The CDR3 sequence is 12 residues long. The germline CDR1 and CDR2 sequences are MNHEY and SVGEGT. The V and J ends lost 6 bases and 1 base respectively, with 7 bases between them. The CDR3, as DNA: TGTGCCAGCAGCCGCAGGTCCTACGAGCAGTACTTC. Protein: CASSRRSYEQYF.

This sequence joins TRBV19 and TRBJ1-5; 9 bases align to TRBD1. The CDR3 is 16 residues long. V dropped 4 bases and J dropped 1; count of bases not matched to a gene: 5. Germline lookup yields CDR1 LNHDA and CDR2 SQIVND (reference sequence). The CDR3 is CASSKMDRGSNQPQHF. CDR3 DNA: TGTGCCAGTAGTAAGATGGACAGGGGAAGCAATCAGCCCCAGCATTTT. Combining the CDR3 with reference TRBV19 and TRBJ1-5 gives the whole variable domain DGGITQSPKYLFRKEGQNVTLSCEQNLNHDAMYWYRQDPGQGLRLIYYSQIVNDFQKGDIAEGYSVSREKKESFPLTVTSAQKNPTAFYLCASSKMDRGSNQPQHFGDGTRLSIL.

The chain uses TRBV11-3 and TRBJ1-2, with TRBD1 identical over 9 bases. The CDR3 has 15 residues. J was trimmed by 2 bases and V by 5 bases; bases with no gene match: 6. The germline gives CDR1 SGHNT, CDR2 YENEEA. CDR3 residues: CASSQGTGWNYGYTF. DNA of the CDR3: TGTGCCAGCAGCCAGGGGACAGGGTGGAACTATGGCTACACCTTC. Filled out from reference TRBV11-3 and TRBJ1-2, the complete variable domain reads EAGVVQSPRYKIIEKKQPVAFWCNPISGHNTLYWYLQNLGQGPELLIRYENEEAVDDSQLPKDRFSAERLKGVDSTLKIQPAELGDSAVYLCASSQGTGWNYGYTFGSGTRLTVV.